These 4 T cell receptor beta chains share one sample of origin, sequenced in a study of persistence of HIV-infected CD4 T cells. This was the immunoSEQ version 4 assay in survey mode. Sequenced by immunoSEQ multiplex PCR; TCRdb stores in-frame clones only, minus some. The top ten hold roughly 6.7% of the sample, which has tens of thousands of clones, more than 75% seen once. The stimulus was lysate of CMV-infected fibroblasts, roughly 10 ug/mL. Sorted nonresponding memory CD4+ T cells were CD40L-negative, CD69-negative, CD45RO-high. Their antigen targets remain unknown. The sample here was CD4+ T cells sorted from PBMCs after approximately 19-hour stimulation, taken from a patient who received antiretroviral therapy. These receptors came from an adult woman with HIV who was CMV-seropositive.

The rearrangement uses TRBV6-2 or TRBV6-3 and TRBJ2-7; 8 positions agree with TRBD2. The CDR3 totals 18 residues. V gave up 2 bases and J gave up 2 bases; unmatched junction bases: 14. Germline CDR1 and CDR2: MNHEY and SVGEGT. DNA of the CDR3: TGTGCCAGCAGTTACATGGCTGGAAGCGGGGGCCTTACCTACGAGCAGTACTTC. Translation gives CASSYMAGSGGLTYEQYF.

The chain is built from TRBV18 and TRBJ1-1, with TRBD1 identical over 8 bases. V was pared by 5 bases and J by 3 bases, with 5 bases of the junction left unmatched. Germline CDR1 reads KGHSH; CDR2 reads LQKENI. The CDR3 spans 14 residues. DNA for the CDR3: TGTGCCAGCTCAGCTTTGACAGGGGACACTGAAGCTTTCTTT. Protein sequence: CASSALTGDTEAFF.

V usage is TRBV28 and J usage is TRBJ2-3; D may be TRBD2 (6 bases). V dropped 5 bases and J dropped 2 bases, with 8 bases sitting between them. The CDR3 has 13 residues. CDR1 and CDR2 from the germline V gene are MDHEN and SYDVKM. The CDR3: CASSRGSTDTQYF. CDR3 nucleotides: TGTGCCAGCAGTCGGGGGTCCACAGATACGCAGTATTTT. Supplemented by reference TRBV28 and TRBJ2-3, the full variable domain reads DVKVTQSSRYLVKRTGEKVFLECVQDMDHENMFWYRQDPGLGLRLIYFSYDVKMKEKGDIPEGYSVSREKKERFSLILESASTNQTSMYLCASSRGSTDTQYFGPGTRLTVL.

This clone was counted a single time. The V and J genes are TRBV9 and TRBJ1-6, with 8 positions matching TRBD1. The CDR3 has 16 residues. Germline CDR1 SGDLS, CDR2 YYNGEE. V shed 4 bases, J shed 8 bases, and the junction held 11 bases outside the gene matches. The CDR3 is CASSSQDRVRHSPLHF. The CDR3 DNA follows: TGTGCCAGCAGCTCCCAGGACAGGGTACGGCATTCACCCCTCCACTTT.